The present TCR beta chain was sequenced within a study of blood T cell repertoires in COVID-19. On the study more broadly: Acute and convalescent COVID-19 specimens originated in the United States, Italy and Spain. Nucleic acid was either cDNA or gDNA, and it came from T cells, B-cell-depleted T cells, or PBMCs.

Under the authors' procedure: Nucleated cell counts were estimated from reference gene primer amplification. Data came from immunoSEQ multiplex PCR; TCRdb stores just in-frame clones and leaves some out. V, J and clone size reflect that table, while D and trimming were determined from the DNA. Among 200,000 to 300,000 clones listed, roughly 87% were seen once. The sequence came from a human donor in a cohort sampled during active COVID-19. The specimen was peripheral blood.

CDR3 DNA sequence: TGTGCCAGCAGCTTAGGGGGGCTCTTTGTTGACTACACCTTC. It specifies CASSLGGLFVDYTF. The chain employs TRBV7-9 and TRBJ1-2; D might be TRBD1 (6 bases). CDR3 length: 14 amino acids. V lost 1 base and J 10 bases, leaving 16 bases between the germline ends. Germline V gives CDR1 SEHNR, CDR2 FQNEAQ (reference sequence). Variable domain in full (rest from reference TRBV7-9 and TRBJ1-2): DTGVSQNPRHKITKRGQNVTFRCDPISEHNRLYWYRQTLGQGPEFLTYFQNEAQLEKSRLLSDRFSAERPKGSFSTLEIQRTEQGDSAMYLCASSLGGLFVDYTFGSGTRLTVV.